Sequencing of this TCR beta chain was carried out in a study of OX40 agonist ivuxolimab in advanced cancers. Overall study context: At 0.01 to 10 mg/kg, ivuxolimab was administered intravenously to patients every 2 weeks.

To note about this clone: The antigen is unknown.

CDR3 length: 14 residues. With 1 base removed from V and 12 bases from J, the gap between germline ends came to 16 bases. Whole-study results and caveats: It was not determined which antigens were specifically recognized by the peripheral T cells that had undergone clonal expansion.

Assay used: immunoSEQ multiplex PCR; TCRdb lists only in-frame clones, some missing. The profile covers about 54,000 clones, with approximately 84% appearing a single time and roughly 1.2% taken by the ten largest. This rearrangement joins TRBV23-1 to TRBJ2-1; perhaps TRBD2 as D (6 bases). TRBV23-1 is designated an ORF whose function remains uncertain. The origin of this receptor is an adult with an advanced solid tumor such as melanoma, head and neck, liver or kidney cancer. This specimen was CD4+ or CD8+ T cells sorted from blood, taken in a trial of the OX40 agonist ivuxolimab. The CDR3 protein is CASSQFTVRDLQFF. The CDR3 DNA is TGCGCCAGCAGTCAATTTACGGTCCGGGACTTGCAGTTCTTC.